What follows describes a single T cell receptor beta chain. The CDR3 is 17 residues long. In the original workflow: Reference gene primer amplification yielded estimated nucleated cell counts. Repertoires were generated with immunoSEQ multiplex PCR, while TCRdb's copy carries only in-frame clones and drops some. The V and J calls and the clone size are those of that table, but D and trimming were determined from the DNA. The sample gives 380,000 or so clones, roughly 90% of which show up once; 0.95% to 1% is in the top ten. The data derive from a study of blood T cell repertoires in COVID-19. Study summary: Acute and convalescent COVID-19 specimens originated in the United States, Italy and Spain. Sources were T cells, B-cell-depleted T cells, or PBMCs; the material itself was cDNA or gDNA.

Participants, roughly 18 to 90 years old, spanned around 25 US areas. The sequence was obtained from a woman under 40 with acute COVID-19. This chain joins TRBV21-1 and TRBJ1-6. TRBV21-1 is an annotated pseudogene. The source material was PBMCs or T cells enriched from blood (not recorded which). The CDR3 region is CATVVYLGGSKNSPLHF. Written as DNA, the CDR3 is TGTGCCACCGTTGTTTACCTCGGGGGGTCAAAAAATTCACCCCTCCACTTT.